This T cell receptor (beta chain) was identified in a study of cytomegalovirus exposure and HLA in healthy donors. Notes on the study in general: Because they were indistinguishable, some V segments, including TRBV6-2 and TRBV6-3, were excluded.

This PCR relied on a set of 60 Vbeta primers and 13 Jbeta primers. Assay used: immunoSEQ multiplex PCR; TCRdb lists only in-frame clones, some missing. The table shows under 100,000 clones, with 81% occurring only once. Germline lookup yields CDR1 SGHAT and CDR2 FQDESV (reference sequence). V lost 4 bases to trimming and J lost 7 bases, with 16 bases between them. The CDR3 loop spans 14 amino acids. Notes on this clone: The antigen is undetermined.

Sequencing input: PBMCs. The TCR comes from a woman aged 65 to 85 in good health and CMV-seropositive. The V and J genes are TRBV11-1 and TRBJ2-5, with a possible D match to TRBD2 (6 bases). CDR3 coding DNA: TGTGCCAGCAGCTCAGACGGGGGAAGACCGACCCAGTACTTC. Protein product: CASSSDGGRPTQYF. Variable domain in full (rest from reference TRBV11-1 and TRBJ2-5): EAEVAQSPRYKITEKSQAVAFWCDPISGHATLYWYRQILGQGPELLVQFQDESVVDDSQLPKDRFSAERLKGVDSTLKIQPAELGDSAMYLCASSSDGGRPTQYFGPGTRLLVL.